What follows are 6 T cell receptor beta chains derived from one specimen sequenced in a study of blood T cell repertoires in COVID-19. Generated by immunoSEQ multiplex PCR, the TCRdb table keeps only in-frame clones and is missing some. The sample lists some 45,000 clones; almost 95% were seen once. Material for sequencing was peripheral blood. These receptors came from a man in his fifties or sixties with active COVID-19.

The V and J genes are TRBV6-1 and TRBJ1-5; D ambiguous. Trimming cost V 3 bases and J 6 bases, with 6 bases left between them. CDR1 is MNHNS, CDR2 SASEGT, per germline. This CDR3 is 12 amino acids long. The CDR3 DNA reads as TGTGCCAGCAGTGAGGGAGCTCAGCCCCAGCATTTT. The encoded protein is CASSEGAQPQHF.

The chain links TRBV30 to TRBJ1-2; D is ambiguous. Looked up from germline, CDR1 is GTSNPN and CDR2 is SVGIG (reference sequence). The ends were cut back, 2 bases at V and 8 bases at J, with 9 bases in the middle. The CDR3 totals 11 residues. This CDR3 reads CAWSNAGGYTF. Written as DNA, the CDR3 is TGTGCCTGGAGTAATGCGGGCGGCTACACCTTC.

This clone appeared once. This sequence joins TRBV5-1 and TRBJ2-1; 12 bases map to TRBD2. Germline trimming cut 0 bases from V and 5 bases from J; bases unmatched to any gene: 12. The CDR3 consists of 19 residues. The germline CDR1 and CDR2 sequences are SGHRS and YFSETQ. The CDR3 reads CASSLALTGTSGFHNEQFF. In DNA form, the CDR3 reads TGCGCCAGCAGCTTGGCATTAACTGGGACTAGCGGGTTCCACAATGAGCAGTTCTTC.

The chain recombines TRBV18 with TRBJ1-1; TRBD1 matches at 9 bases. The CDR3 contains 13 residues. With 2 bases clipped from V and 10 bases from J, the junction kept 5 bases outside the gene matches. Germline assignment: CDR1 KGHSH and CDR2 LQKENI. The CDR3 region is CASSPEDRGLAFF. In nucleotides, the CDR3 is TGTGCCAGCTCACCAGAGGACAGGGGCCTAGCTTTCTTT.

The chain links TRBV27 to TRBJ2-1, with 10 nucleotides matching TRBD2. The CDR3 has 16 amino acids. CDR1 is MNHEY and CDR2 is SMNVEV in the germline V gene (reference sequence). The J segment lost 6 bases and the V segment lost 6 bases, leaving 11 bases of the junction unmatched. CDR3 nucleotide sequence: TGTGCCAGCAGCCTAGGTGTAGTAGCGGGAGGCAATGAGCAGTTCTTC. Amino acid sequence: CASSLGVVAGGNEQFF.

This clone was observed a single time. V and J are TRBV28 and TRBJ1-1, with 7 bases fitting TRBD1. Germline V gene sequence: CDR1 MDHEN, CDR2 SYDVKM. The CDR3 extends over 15 amino acids. With V trimmed by 1 base and J by 0 bases, 2 bases remained unmatched. The CDR3: CASSLFTGVNTEAFF. The DNA for the CDR3 is TGTGCCAGCAGTTTATTTACAGGGGTGAACACTGAAGCTTTCTTT.